These 32 T cell receptor beta chains share one sample of origin, sequenced in a study of blood T cell repertoires in COVID-19. Assay: immunoSEQ multiplex PCR; the TCRdb copy retains only in-frame clones and omits some. The sample yields about 140,000 clones, 85% seen once. The specimen sequenced was peripheral blood. These receptors were collected from a man aged 50-60 years with acute or convalescent COVID-19.

The V call is TRBV5-5, the J call TRBJ2-3, with TRBD2 identical over 9 bases. J lost 5 bases, V lost 4 bases, and 5 bases had no gene match. Germline CDR1 SGHKS, CDR2 YYEKEE (reference sequence). This CDR3 has 14 residues. The CDR3 is CASSHSGGGDTQYF. For the CDR3, the DNA is TGTGCCAGCAGCCATAGCGGGGGAGGAGATACGCAGTATTTT.

This sequence joins TRBV9 and TRBJ1-5; D is possibly TRBD1 (5 bases). Trimming left V 2 bases short and J 3 bases short, with 12 bases between. Germline CDR1 is SGDLS and CDR2 is YYNGEE. This CDR3 is built from 15 residues. The CDR3 region has the DNA TGTGCCAGCAGCGTGAAACAGGAGATCAATCAGCCCCAGCATTTT. This encodes CASSVKQEINQPQHF.

This chain uses TRBV5-1 with TRBJ1-5, with a tentative D call TRBD1 (6 bases). Germline CDR1 is SGHRS and CDR2 is YFSETQ. This CDR3 is built from 16 residues. V was clipped by 0 bases and J by 3 bases, with 13 bases between them. The CDR3 DNA is TGCGCCAGCAGCTTGGGAACAGGGAAGGACAATCAGCCCCAGCATTTT. It yields the protein CASSLGTGKDNQPQHF.

The chain links TRBV11-3 to TRBJ2-3; TRBD2 matches at 13 bases. The germline V gene encodes CDR1 SGHNT and CDR2 YENEEA. The CDR3 spans 16 residues. V shed 4 bases, J shed 5 bases, and the junction held 6 bases outside the gene matches. CDR3 amino acids: CASSSGLAGVRDTQYF. In DNA form, the CDR3 reads TGTGCCAGCAGCTCCGGACTAGCGGGAGTCCGAGATACGCAGTATTTT.

J is TRBJ2-2 and V is TRBV27, with 8 bases identical to TRBD2. The germline V gene encodes CDR1 MNHEY and CDR2 SMNVEV (reference sequence). J was trimmed by 0 bases and V by 6 bases; bases with no gene match: 0. This CDR3 is 14 amino acids long. Written as DNA, the CDR3 is TGTGCCAGCAGAGCGGGAGCGAACACCGGGGAGCTGTTTTTT. Its translation: CASRAGANTGELFF.

The J gene is TRBJ1-1, the V gene TRBV18; perhaps TRBD1 as D (5 bases). Trimming stripped 1 base from V and 5 bases from J, with 17 bases between. CDR1 is KGHSH and CDR2 is LQKENI in the germline V gene. This CDR3 region has 16 residues. The CDR3 sequence: CASSPQGSAGWTEAFF. Here the CDR3 DNA reads TGTGCCAGCTCACCACAGGGGTCTGCAGGCTGGACTGAAGCTTTCTTT.

This rearrangement joins TRBV29-1 to TRBJ2-7; maybe TRBD1 (6 bases). The germline V gene has CDR1 SQVTM and CDR2 ANQGSEA. The length of the CDR3 is 11 residues. The V end lost 7 bases, the J end lost 4 bases, and 11 bases lay between the germline ends. The CDR3, as DNA: TGCAGCGGGAAACAGGGTTACGAGCAGTACTTC. This encodes CSGKQGYEQYF.

The chain employs TRBV30 and TRBJ1-6; no firm D call. Trimming took 3 bases from V and 7 from J, leaving 10 bases between them. The CDR3 covers 13 residues. Germline V gene lookup returns CDR1 GTSNPN and CDR2 SVGIG (reference sequence). CDR3: CAWRRYENSPLHF. In nucleotides, the CDR3 is TGTGCCTGGAGGCGCTACGAGAATTCACCCCTCCACTTT. The complete variable domain, with remaining parts taken from reference TRBV30 and TRBJ1-6, reads SQTIHQWPATLVQPVGSPLSLECTVEGTSNPNLYWYRQAAGRGLQLLFYSVGIGQISSEVPQNLSASRPQDRQFILSSKKLLLSDSGFYLCAWRRYENSPLHFGNGTRLTVT.

The chain is built from TRBV7-2 and TRBJ2-1, with TRBD1 matching over 7 bases. V lost 5 bases, J lost 4 bases, and 11 bases stayed unmatched. Looked up from germline, CDR1 is SGHTA and CDR2 is FQGNSA. The CDR3 length is 16 residues. The CDR3 DNA reads as TGTGCCAGCAGCCCGGCCGGGACAGAGAGTTACAATGAGCAGTTCTTC. Protein product: CASSPAGTESYNEQFF.

The V call is TRBV9, the J call TRBJ1-6; TRBD1 aligns across 10 bases. Trimming at V came to 2 bases and at J to 7 bases, leaving 6 bases not matched to a gene. Germline CDR1 reads SGDLS; CDR2 reads YYNGEE. There are 16 residues in the CDR3. The CDR3 DNA is TGTGCCAGCAGCGTCGGGACAGGGGAAAGGAATTCACCCCTCCACTTT. Protein sequence: CASSVGTGERNSPLHF.

This chain joins TRBV7-8 and TRBJ2-7; 9 nucleotides align to TRBD2. CDR3 size: 13 residues. Germline loops: CDR1 SGHVS, CDR2 FQNEAQ. V gave up 3 bases and J gave up 3 bases; unmatched junction bases: 0. DNA for the CDR3: TGTGCCAGCAGCTTTAGCGGGAGCTACGAGCAGTACTTC. It translates to CASSFSGSYEQYF. The whole variable domain, remainder taken from reference TRBV7-8 and TRBJ2-7, is GAGVSQSPRYKVAKRGQDVALRCDPISGHVSLFWYQQALGQGPEFLTYFQNEAQLDKSGLPSDRFFAERPEGSVSTLKIQRTQQEDSAVYLCASSFSGSYEQYFGPGTRLTVT.

This chain connects TRBV19 to TRBJ2-2; perhaps TRBD1 as D (5 bases). CDR3 length: 15 residues. The V end was cut by 6 bases, the J end by 7 bases, with 18 bases between. Germline lookup yields CDR1 LNHDA and CDR2 SQIVND (reference sequence). The CDR3 sequence is CASRGRTGYDGELFF. CDR3 nucleotide sequence: TGTGCCAGTAGGGGGCGTACCGGTTATGACGGGGAGCTGTTTTTT.

This clone was detected once. The CDR3 region is CASSQSRGSSYNEQFF. CDR3 nucleotides: TGTGCCAGCAGCCAATCGCGGGGAAGCTCCTACAATGAGCAGTTCTTC. The gene calls are TRBV4-2 and TRBJ2-1; weak D call: TRBD2 (6 bases). V gave up 2 bases and J gave up 0 bases, with 11 bases separating them. CDR3 length: 16 residues. CDR1 is LGHNA, CDR2 YNFKEQ, per germline.

This clone showed up just once. This rearrangement joins TRBV27 to TRBJ1-6; 7 nucleotides agree with TRBD1. The germline gives CDR1 MNHEY, CDR2 SMNVEV (reference sequence). The CDR3 contains 19 residues. Trimming cost V 6 bases and J 0 bases; bases outside gene matches: 14. The CDR3 region has the DNA TGTGCCAGCAGACAAACAGGGGCGGGACTTAGCTCCTATAATTCACCCCTCCACTTT. It encodes CASRQTGAGLSSYNSPLHF.

Concerning this clone itself: A read error may account for a junction end that differs from germline. The V call is TRBV7-7, the J call TRBJ1-1; no reliable D call. Looked up from germline, CDR1 is SSHAT and CDR2 is FNYEAQ (reference sequence). CDR3 length: 14 amino acids. The CDR3 nucleotides read TGTGCTAGCAGCCAAATGACACAGAACACTGAAGCTTTCTTT. Translated: CASSQMTQNTEAFF.

CDR3 protein: CSVGRGGTGIFHEQYF. CDR3 in DNA: TGCAGCGTTGGCAGGGGGGGGACAGGGATTTTCCACGAGCAGTACTTC. V is TRBV29-1 and J is TRBJ2-7, with 9 bases that match TRBD1. CDR3 length equals 16 residues. Germline V gene data show CDR1 as SQVTM and CDR2 as ANQGSEA. J was trimmed by 5 bases and V by 4 bases; bases with no gene match: 15.

In this sample, this clone turned up once. The chain recombines TRBV24-1 with TRBJ1-1, with 8 bases that match TRBD1. This CDR3 is 16 amino acids long. V lost 4 bases, J lost 1 base, and 7 bases stayed unmatched. Germline CDR1 is KGHDR and CDR2 is SFDVKD. The CDR3 nucleotides are TGTGCCACCAGTGAAGGGACAGGCGTCGAGAACACTGAAGCTTTCTTT. Its translation is CATSEGTGVENTEAFF.

This clone was seen only a few times. The chain is built from TRBV10-3 and TRBJ1-1; TRBD1 matches 8 bases. The CDR3 has 15 amino acids. Unmatched junction bases numbered 5, after V lost 5 bases and J lost 0 bases. Looked up from germline, CDR1 is ENHRY and CDR2 is SYGVKD. CDR3 region: CAISSTGGMNTEAFF. CDR3 nucleotides: TGTGCCATCAGTTCTACAGGGGGGATGAACACTGAAGCTTTCTTT.

The chain carries TRBV3-1 (or the pseudogene TRBV3-2) and TRBJ2-5; 8 bases align to TRBD1. Germline CDR1 is LGHDT and CDR2 is YNNKEL (reference sequence). V lost 0 bases and J lost 5; bases outside the gene matches: 8. The CDR3 length is 16 residues. CDR3 residues: CASSQEVAGGGETQYF. The CDR3 nucleotides are TGTGCCAGCAGCCAAGAGGTGGCAGGGGGCGGTGAGACCCAGTACTTC.

V gene TRBV5-6 combines with J gene TRBJ2-7, with D perhaps TRBD2 (6 bases). Germline CDR1 reads SGHDT; CDR2 reads YYEEEE. The CDR3 spans 13 residues. V was trimmed by 4 bases and J by 6 bases, leaving 14 bases between them. The CDR3 nucleotides are TGTGCCAGCAGCCCCGCGGGGTGGGCCGAGCAGTACTTC. Its protein is CASSPAGWAEQYF. The full variable domain, in which reference TRBV5-6 and TRBJ2-7 provide the parts outside the CDR3, is DAGVTQSPTHLIKTRGQQVTLRCSPKSGHDTVSWYQQALGQGPQFIFQYYEEEERQRGNFPDRFSGHQFPNYSSELNVNALLLGDSALYLCASSPAGWAEQYFGPGTRLTVT.

V is TRBV5-8 and J is TRBJ2-7, with TRBD2 identical over 7 bases. This CDR3 is 14 amino acids long. CDR1 and CDR2 from the germline V gene are SGHTS and YDEGEE. V lost 0 bases and J lost 3; bases outside the gene matches: 3. CDR3 in amino acids: CASSLVGLNYEQYF. In DNA, the CDR3 is TGTGCCAGCAGCTTGGTGGGACTAAACTACGAGCAGTACTTC.

The chain carries TRBV5-8 and TRBJ1-2; D unresolved. The CDR3 length is 15 residues. Per germline, CDR1 SGHTS and CDR2 YDEGEE. Trimming stripped 6 bases from V and 4 bases from J, with 19 bases between. CDR3 in amino acids: CASTNLRGLGYGYTF. CDR3 sequence (DNA): TGTGCCAGCACCAACCTCCGAGGCCTCGGCTATGGCTACACCTTC.

The V call is TRBV7-8, the J call TRBJ2-1; D may be TRBD1 (5 bases). Germline-derived CDR1 and CDR2 are SGHVS and FQNEAQ. With 5 bases removed from V and 4 bases from J, the gap between germline ends came to 18 bases. The CDR3 length is 16 residues. CDR3: CASSLLKGRNYNEQFF. CDR3 bases: TGTGCCAGCAGCCTCCTTAAGGGGCGAAATTACAATGAGCAGTTCTTC.

The CDR3 sequence: CASSLFNRGNTDTQYF. CDR3 DNA sequence: TGCGCCAGCAGCTTGTTTAACAGGGGGAACACAGATACGCAGTATTTT. The chain couples TRBV5-1 to TRBJ2-3; TRBD1 aligns across 8 bases. The ends lost 1 base at V and 2 bases at J; junction bases unmatched: 6. This CDR3 comprises 16 residues. Germline lookup yields CDR1 SGHRS and CDR2 YFSETQ.

The V call is TRBV10-3, the J call TRBJ2-7, with 7 positions matching TRBD2. Germline assignment: CDR1 ENHRY and CDR2 SYGVKD. The J segment lost 1 base and the V segment lost 4 bases, leaving 4 bases of the junction unmatched. The CDR3 runs 14 residues. The CDR3 loop reads CAISVASGSYEQYF. DNA of the CDR3: TGTGCCATCAGTGTGGCTAGCGGATCCTACGAGCAGTACTTC.

The J gene is TRBJ1-1, the V gene TRBV12-3 or TRBV12-4; D is unclear. Trimming left V 6 bases short and J 8 bases short, with 16 bases between. This CDR3 region has 13 residues. CDR3 DNA sequence: TGTGCCAGCAGACCCAACACGGTCGGGGAAGCTTTCTTT. This codes for CASRPNTVGEAFF.

The chain recombines TRBV28 with TRBJ2-7, with 7 positions matching TRBD1. The trim removed 8 bases at V and 1 base at J, leaving 8 bases unmatched. This CDR3 comprises 14 residues. The germline gives CDR1 MDHEN, CDR2 SYDVKM. The CDR3 protein is CASSRQGRSYEQYF. CDR3 in DNA: TGTGCCAGCTCGAGACAGGGACGATCCTACGAGCAGTACTTC.

The J gene is TRBJ1-5, the V gene TRBV27, with 7 nucleotides matching TRBD1. The J segment lost 4 bases and the V segment lost 6 bases, leaving 6 bases of the junction unmatched. CDR1 MNHEY and CDR2 SMNVEV come from the germline V gene (reference sequence). This CDR3 spans 14 amino acids. The CDR3, as DNA: TGTGCCAGCAGGCCACCGGGACAGAATCAGCCCCAGCATTTT. The encoded protein is CASRPPGQNQPQHF.

The rearrangement links TRBV5-1 to TRBJ1-1; 9 bases line up with TRBD1. The CDR3 spans 16 residues. V lost 4 bases and J lost 3; bases outside the gene matches: 10. Germline V gene data show CDR1 as SGHRS and CDR2 as YFSETQ. CDR3 nucleotides: TGCGCCAGCAGCCGGGACAGGGCCGGTTCGGACACTGAAGCTTTCTTT. Translation: CASSRDRAGSDTEAFF.

The CDR3 region has the DNA TGTGCTAGTGGTGGAGGGACAGGGGTTGAGACCCAGTACTTC. Encoded protein: CASGGGTGVETQYF. The gene calls are TRBV12-5 and TRBJ2-5, with 10 bases matching TRBD1. After removal of 5 bases from V and 5 bases from J, the junction contained 5 bases not matched to a gene. Germline assignment: CDR1 LGHNT and CDR2 FRNRAP. This CDR3 is 14 amino acids long.

This clone was recorded a few times. The genes are TRBV5-4 and TRBJ2-3, with D possibly being TRBD2 (7 bases). V was pared by 2 bases and J by 6 bases, with 10 bases between. From germline, CDR1 is SGHNT and CDR2 YYREEE (reference sequence). CDR3 length: 13 amino acids. CDR3 DNA sequence: TGTGCCAGCAGCTTTGGGGGGGCCGATACGCAGTATTTT. It codes for CASSFGGADTQYF. The full variable domain, in which reference TRBV5-4 and TRBJ2-3 provide the parts outside the CDR3, is ETGVTQSPTHLIKTRGQQVTLRCSSQSGHNTVSWYQQALGQGPQFIFQYYREEENGRGNFPPRFSGLQFPNYSSELNVNALELDDSALYLCASSFGGADTQYFGPGTRLTVL.

The chain combines TRBV7-6 with TRBJ1-3, with TRBD1 as a possible D gene (5 bases). This CDR3 comprises 16 residues. Germline values: CDR1 SGHVS, CDR2 FNYEAQ. Trimming took off 0 bases at V and 4 bases at J, with 13 bases between the two ends. CDR3 amino acids: CASSLAPGDWGNTIYF. In DNA, the CDR3 is TGTGCCAGCAGCTTAGCACCCGGGGACTGGGGAAACACCATATATTTT.